This passage covers 6 T cell receptor beta chains from one sample sequenced in a study of shared clonotypes between healthy human individuals. Repertoires were generated with immunoSEQ multiplex PCR, while TCRdb's copy carries only in-frame clones and drops some. The sample contains roughly 400,000 clones, roughly 96% of which appear only once. What was sequenced was memory CD8+ T cells sorted from blood. The subset is: CD45RO+ cells pooled with CCR7-negative TemRA cells. Source of these receptors: a man aged 25-45 years in good health.

V usage is TRBV5-1 and J usage is TRBJ2-5; TRBD1 aligns across 8 bases. This CDR3 has 14 residues. Trimming at V came to 5 bases and at J to 3 bases, leaving 6 bases not matched to a gene. CDR1 is SGHRS, CDR2 YFSETQ, per germline. CDR3 loop: CASRAQGAEETQYF. CDR3 nucleotide sequence: TGCGCCAGCAGGGCCCAGGGGGCGGAAGAGACCCAGTACTTC. The full variable domain, with the rest looked up from reference TRBV5-1 and TRBJ2-5, is KAGVTQTPRYLIKTRGQQVTLSCSPISGHRSVSWYQQTPGQGLQFLFEYFSETQRNKGNFPGRFSGRQFSNSRSEMNVSTLELGDSALYLCASRAQGAEETQYFGPGTRLLVL.

The chain uses TRBV10-3 and TRBJ2-2; D is perhaps TRBD2 (6 bases). Looked up from germline, CDR1 is ENHRY and CDR2 is SYGVKD. The CDR3 is 15 residues long. Trimming cost V 9 bases and J 0 bases, with 14 bases left between them. The CDR3 DNA is TGTGCCATTAGAGGGGCTAGCGCGAACACCGGGGAGCTGTTTTTT. Its protein product is CAIRGASANTGELFF.

The CDR3 bases are TGTGCCAGCAGTCCCGCCACGCGAGGCCCCTATGGCTACACCTTC. It yields the protein CASSPATRGPYGYTF. V and J are TRBV28 and TRBJ1-2; D unresolved. The CDR3 totals 15 residues. Germline CDR1 and CDR2: MDHEN and SYDVKM. Trimming cost V 5 bases and J 4 bases, with 17 bases left between them.

The V call is TRBV13, the J call TRBJ2-3; TRBD2 matches 13 bases. The J segment lost 6 bases and the V segment lost 2 bases, leaving 14 bases of the junction unmatched. The CDR3 spans 19 residues. From germline, CDR1 is PRHDT and CDR2 FYEKMQ (reference sequence). CDR3 nucleotide sequence: TGTGCCAGCAGCTTACTAACTAGCGGGAGGGCCGAGTTCTCGGATACGCAGTATTTT. Its protein product is CASSLLTSGRAEFSDTQYF.

Notes on this clone: A read error may produce the germline difference seen at one junction end. The J gene is TRBJ2-3, the V gene TRBV7-7, with 10 bases matching TRBD2. The CDR3 spans 15 residues. Germline V gene data show CDR1 as SSHAT and CDR2 as FNYEAQ (reference sequence). The CDR3 sequence is CASSPTSGYGGTQYF. CDR3 DNA sequence: TGTGCTAGCAGCCCGACTAGCGGGTACGGTGGTACGCAGTATTTT.

The V call is TRBV18, the J call TRBJ2-5; no reliable D call. V was pared by 4 bases and J by 7 bases, with 13 bases between. This CDR3 spans 13 amino acids. CDR1 and CDR2 (germline): KGHSH, LQKENI. This CDR3 reads CASSLGGIRTQYF. In nucleotides, the CDR3 is TGTGCCAGCTCACTCGGCGGAATTAGGACCCAGTACTTC.